The subject of this entry is one T cell receptor beta chain. A single-stranded UMI oligo with SP2 sequence was ligated to cDNA 3' ends. First-round PCR used around 4 cycles and beta primers RC1.1 and RC1.2 covering TRBC1 and TRBC2. Starting with the second PCR, alpha and beta TCR chains went through separate processing. TCRdb ran MiXCR on the UMI-ligation and nested PCR reads and lists one entry per CDR3 protein. The table shows fewer than 50,000 distinct CDR3 sequences, with over 15% occurring only once. Known numbers of the T cell clone KT2 were added to PBMC. The sample belongs to a study of quantifying T cell responses using KT2 cells. Whole-study context: Reverse transcription used primers in the TCR alpha and beta constant regions. The T4 ligation step was estimated to exceed 8% efficiency under optimum conditions.

The CDR3 spans 17 residues. V lost 7 bases, J lost 0 bases, and 11 bases stayed unmatched. CDR1 and CDR2 (germline): MNHNS, SASEGT. Sequenced material: PBMCs spiked with cells of the T cell clone KT2. The chain uses TRBV6-1 and TRBJ2-5; TRBD2 matches at 10 bases. This TCR derives from a human donor. CDR3 in DNA: TGTGCCAGCATGGAGCCTAGCGGGGGACCGTACCAAGAGACCCAGTACTTC. This gives the protein CASMEPSGGPYQETQYF.